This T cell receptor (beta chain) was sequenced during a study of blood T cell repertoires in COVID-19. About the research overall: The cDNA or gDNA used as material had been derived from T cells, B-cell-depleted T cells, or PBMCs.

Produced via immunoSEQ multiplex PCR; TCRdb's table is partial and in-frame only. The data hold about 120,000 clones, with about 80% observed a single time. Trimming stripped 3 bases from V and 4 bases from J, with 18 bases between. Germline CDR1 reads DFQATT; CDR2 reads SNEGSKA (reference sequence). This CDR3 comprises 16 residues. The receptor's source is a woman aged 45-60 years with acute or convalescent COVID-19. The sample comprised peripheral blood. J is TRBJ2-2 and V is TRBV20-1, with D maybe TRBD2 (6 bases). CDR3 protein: CSASSNGRHGTGELFF. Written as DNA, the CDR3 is TGCAGTGCTAGTTCTAACGGGAGACACGGCACCGGGGAGCTGTTTTTT.